This T cell receptor beta chain emerged from a study of blood T cell repertoires in COVID-19. Overall study context: The United States, Italy and Spain were the sources of the acute and convalescent COVID-19 samples. T cells, B-cell-depleted T cells, or PBMCs provided the cDNA or gDNA that served as material.

V was cut by 4 bases and J by 8 bases, with 14 bases left in between. The V gene's germline CDR1 is LGHDT and CDR2 YNNKEL (reference sequence). The CDR3 is 13 residues long. Original processing methods: It was from reference gene primer amplification that nucleated cell counts were estimated. Sequenced by immunoSEQ multiplex PCR; TCRdb stores in-frame clones only, minus some. D and trimming were read from the DNA, whereas the V and J calls and clone size are those reported in that table. Of approximately 120,000 clones listed, around 78% are singletons. The TCR originated in a human donor in a cohort sampled during active COVID-19. The gene calls are TRBV3-1 (or the pseudogene TRBV3-2) and TRBJ1-2; D is ambiguous. The material sequenced was peripheral blood. CDR3 protein: CASSRVRNRGYTF. CDR3 bases: TGTGCCAGCAGCCGCGTGAGGAATCGGGGCTACACCTTC.